Following are 13 T cell receptor beta chains from one sample sequenced in a study of blood T cell repertoires in COVID-19. Generated by immunoSEQ multiplex PCR, the TCRdb table keeps only in-frame clones and is missing some. The table records 200,000 to 250,000 clones, 80% of them present only once. The sequencing sample was made of peripheral blood. These receptors all stem from a woman aged 70-85 years with acute or convalescent COVID-19.

This clone was counted only a few times. The CDR3 bases are TGTGCCAGCAGCCCTAGGACAGGCTACACCTTC. It encodes CASSPRTGYTF. The gene calls are TRBV21-1 and TRBJ1-2; the table's D gene call, TRBD1, was not cross checked with the DNA. TRBV21-1 has pseudogene status. This CDR3 comprises 11 residues.

This chain links TRBV3-1 (or the pseudogene TRBV3-2) with TRBJ2-1; 12 bases agree with TRBD2. The CDR3 spans 14 residues. From germline, CDR1 is LGHDT and CDR2 YNNKEL (reference sequence). The V gene end was trimmed by 8 bases and the J gene end by 5 bases; junction bases not matched to a gene: 4. CDR3 coding DNA: TGTGCCAGCCGGTGGACTAGCGGGGACAATGAGCAGTTCTTC. Translation: CASRWTSGDNEQFF.

The gene calls are TRBV5-1 and TRBJ2-3; D perhaps matches TRBD1 (6 bases). Germline loops: CDR1 SGHRS, CDR2 YFSETQ. This CDR3 is built from 13 residues. V was clipped by 6 bases and J by 5 bases, with 13 bases between them. The CDR3 nucleotides are TGCGCCAGCACTTGTGGGGGCGAAGATACGCAGTATTTT. Amino acid sequence: CASTCGGEDTQYF. The full variable domain, in which reference TRBV5-1 and TRBJ2-3 provide the parts outside the CDR3, is KAGVTQTPRYLIKTRGQQVTLSCSPISGHRSVSWYQQTPGQGLQFLFEYFSETQRNKGNFPGRFSGRQFSNSRSEMNVSTLELGDSALYLCASTCGGEDTQYFGPGTRLTVL.

In this sample, this clone turned up a few times. This chain uses TRBV7-7 with TRBJ1-5, with D possibly matching TRBD1 (5 bases). The V end lost 3 bases, the J end lost 4 bases, and 10 bases lay between the germline ends. The CDR3 runs 14 residues. The germline V gene has CDR1 SSHAT and CDR2 FNYEAQ (reference sequence). The CDR3 nucleotides are TGTGCCAGCAGCTTCCGACAGTCTAATCAGCCCCAGCATTTT. Its protein is CASSFRQSNQPQHF.

The chain has TRBV6-5 and TRBJ2-1; TRBD1 agrees at 9 bases. The CDR3 spans 14 residues. With 4 bases clipped from V and 9 bases from J, the junction kept 7 bases outside the gene matches. Germline V gene sequence: CDR1 MNHEY, CDR2 SVGAGI. CDR3 loop: CASSSVTGGVEQFF. DNA for the CDR3: TGTGCCAGCAGTTCCGTTACAGGGGGCGTTGAGCAGTTCTTC.

A few counts support this clone. This chain joins TRBV7-9 and TRBJ1-2, with D unresolved. From germline, CDR1 is SEHNR and CDR2 FQNEAQ (reference sequence). Between the trimmed V and J ends, which lost 2 bases and 2 bases, there was a span of 3 bases. This CDR3 contains 12 residues. CDR3 coding DNA: TGTGCCAGCAGCTTACAGAACTATGGCTACACCTTC. It is translated as CASSLQNYGYTF.

The gene calls are TRBV3-1 (or the pseudogene TRBV3-2) and TRBJ2-3; 12 bases are shared with TRBD2. The germline gives CDR1 LGHDT, CDR2 YNNKEL (reference sequence). After removal of 0 bases from V and 1 base from J, the junction contained 14 bases not matched to a gene. The CDR3 length is 21 residues. The DNA for the CDR3 is TGTGCCAGCAGCCAAGACGTCCCGAGACTAGCGGGAGTTGGTGGCACAGATACGCAGTATTTT. Amino acid sequence: CASSQDVPRLAGVGGTDTQYF.

The chain employs TRBV4-1 and TRBJ1-2; tentatively, D is TRBD1 (5 bases). The CDR3 runs to 16 residues. In germline, CDR1 is MGHRA, CDR2 YSYEKL. Trimming took off 0 bases at V and 3 bases at J, with 14 bases between the two ends. Written as DNA, the CDR3 is TGCGCCAGCAGCCAAGATCCGGGCAGGGTGGACTATGGCTACACCTTC. Residues: CASSQDPGRVDYGYTF.

The genes are TRBV19 and TRBJ1-5; D is possibly TRBD1 (6 bases). Germline assignment: CDR1 LNHDA and CDR2 SQIVND (reference sequence). This CDR3 contains 14 residues. Deletions cut 4 bases from V and 7 bases from J, with 14 bases between. CDR3 loop: CASSTRGGGQPQHF. The CDR3 DNA is TGTGCCAGTAGTACCAGGGGAGGGGGACAGCCCCAGCATTTT.

This clone has a handful of counts. The chain couples TRBV28 to TRBJ1-1, with 9 positions matching TRBD1. The junction had 6 bases not matched to a gene; V was cut back by 6 bases and J by 10 bases. The CDR3 consists of 12 residues. Germline CDR1 MDHEN, CDR2 SYDVKM. In DNA, the CDR3 is TGTGCCAGCAGCCCCGGGGGACAGGGAGCTTTCTTT. It encodes CASSPGGQGAFF.

This chain links TRBV5-1 with TRBJ2-2; TRBD1 is a possible D gene (6 bases). Germline-derived CDR1 and CDR2 are SGHRS and YFSETQ. V was clipped by 0 bases and J by 1 base, with 13 bases between them. The CDR3 length is 17 residues. The CDR3, as DNA: TGCGCCAGCAGCTTGGCCCCGGGACATATGAACACCGGGGAGCTGTTTTTT. Its translation is CASSLAPGHMNTGELFF.

The chain is built from TRBV12-3 or TRBV12-4 and TRBJ1-5, with a tentative D call TRBD1 (5 bases). V dropped 3 bases and J dropped 14 bases, with 14 bases sitting between them. This CDR3 comprises 12 residues. The CDR3 sequence: CASSFLDQDKHF. The CDR3 nucleotides read TGTGCCAGCAGTTTTTTAGATCAGGACAAGCATTTT.

V gene TRBV24-1 combines with J gene TRBJ2-3; weak D call: TRBD2 (5 bases). Germline CDR1 is KGHDR and CDR2 is SFDVKD. CDR3 length: 12 amino acids. V was trimmed by 5 bases and J by 5 bases, leaving 7 bases between them. The CDR3 spells CATSVRGDTQYF. In nucleotides, the CDR3 is TGTGCCACCAGTGTCCGGGGAGATACGCAGTATTTT.